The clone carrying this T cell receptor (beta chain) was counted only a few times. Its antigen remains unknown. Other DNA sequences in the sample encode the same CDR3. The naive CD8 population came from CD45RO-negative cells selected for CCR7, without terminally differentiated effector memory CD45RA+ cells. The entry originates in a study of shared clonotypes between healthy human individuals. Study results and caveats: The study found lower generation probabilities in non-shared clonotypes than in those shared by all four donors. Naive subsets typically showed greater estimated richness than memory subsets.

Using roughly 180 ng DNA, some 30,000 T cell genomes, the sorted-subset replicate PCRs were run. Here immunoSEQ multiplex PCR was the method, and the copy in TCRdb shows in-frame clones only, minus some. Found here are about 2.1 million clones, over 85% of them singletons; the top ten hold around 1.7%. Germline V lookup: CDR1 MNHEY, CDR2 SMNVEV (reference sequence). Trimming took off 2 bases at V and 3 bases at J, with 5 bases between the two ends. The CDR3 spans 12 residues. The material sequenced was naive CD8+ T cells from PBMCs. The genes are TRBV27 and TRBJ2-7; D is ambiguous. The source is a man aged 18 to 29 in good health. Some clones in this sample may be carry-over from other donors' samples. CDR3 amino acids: CASSLAGYEQYF. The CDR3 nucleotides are TGTGCCAGCAGTTTAGCAGGCTACGAGCAGTACTTC.